These T cell receptor beta chains were read from a single sample in a study of T cell responses to AZD1222 COVID-19 vaccine. The protocol was immunoSEQ multiplex PCR, while the TCRdb copy is restricted to in-frame clones and leaves out a portion. The profile shows 150,000 to 200,000 clones, around 90% of them singletons. The sample in question was peripheral blood, obtained on day 0 of AZD1222 vaccination. The receptors stem from an adult in good health. The CDR3 runs from the conserved cysteine through the conserved F or W. The D gene is left open where the match is weak. Only some rows state a clone size, as once, few, many or a class for expanded clones.

>NA|TRBV4-2|TRBJ1-5|TRBD1
CASSQVGTGGVSGRNQPQHF
TGTGCCAGCAGCCAAGTGGGGACAGGGGGAGTTAGCGGGCGCAATCAGCCCCAGCATTTT
>NA|TRBV25-1|TRBJ1-1|NA
CASSEFSGLLF
TGTGCCAGCAGTGAATTTTCCGGACTTCTCTTT
>NA|TRBV5-4|TRBJ2-1|NA
CASSLGPLREQFF
TGTGCCAGCAGCTTGGGGCCCTTACGGGAGCAGTTCTTC
>NA|TRBV6-1|TRBJ1-5|NA
CASSEALQVRPNQPQHF
TGTGCCAGCAGTGAAGCGCTTCAGGTGCGTCCCAATCAGCCCCAGCATTTT
>NA|TRBV5-4|TRBJ1-2|NA
CASSLARDYGYTF
TGTGCCAGCAGCTTGGCCAGGGACTATGGCTACACCTTC
>NA|TRBV14|TRBJ2-7|NA
CASSLPGGYEQYF
TGTGCCAGCAGCCTTCCCGGGGGCTACGAGCAGTACTTC
>NA|TRBV5-5|TRBJ1-4|NA
CASSLVRPTNEKLFF
TGTGCCAGCAGCTTGGTCAGACCCACTAATGAAAAACTGTTTTTT
>NA|TRBV2|TRBJ2-5|NA
CASSRELETQYF
TGTGCCAGCTCTCGGGAGCTAGAGACCCAGTACTTC
>NA|TRBV18|TRBJ2-2|NA
CASSPLAGGELFF
TGTGCCAGCTCACCACTCGCGGGCGGGGAGCTGTTTTTT
>few|TRBV7-9|TRBJ1-1|TRBD1
CASTLTGGNTEAFF
TGTGCCAGCACCTTGACAGGGGGGAACACTGAAGCTTTCTTT
>NA|TRBV5-1|TRBJ2-3|NA
CASSRSQGGTDTQYF
TGCGCCAGCAGCCGCTCCCAGGGAGGCACAGATACGCAGTATTTT
>NA|TRBV11-2|TRBJ2-7|NA
CASSPDSYYEQYF
TGTGCCAGCAGTCCCGACTCTTATTACGAGCAGTACTTC
>NA|TRBV27|TRBJ1-5|NA
CASRPGHRAPKSNQPQHF
TGTGCCAGCAGACCCGGGCACAGGGCCCCAAAGAGCAATCAGCCCCAGCATTTT
>NA|TRBV5-1|TRBJ2-1|NA
CASSLGDNYNEQFF
TGCGCCAGCAGCTTGGGGGACAACTACAATGAGCAGTTCTTC
>NA|TRBV5-4|TRBJ2-7|TRBD1
CASSGFPGTGDPYEQYF
TGTGCCAGCAGCGGATTCCCCGGGACAGGGGATCCCTACGAGCAGTACTTC
>NA|TRBV7-9|TRBJ1-2|NA
CASSLRPALNYGYTF
TGTGCCAGCAGCTTAAGGCCAGCCCTAAACTATGGCTACACCTTC
>NA|TRBV4-1|TRBJ1-1|TRBD1
CASSQDLTGGFIMNTEAFF
TGCGCCAGCAGCCAAGATTTAACAGGGGGTTTTATTATGAACACTGAAGCTTTCTTT
>NA|TRBV19|TRBJ1-2|TRBD1
CASSPTGGRGYGYTF
TGTGCCAGTAGTCCCACAGGGGGCCGAGGCTATGGCTACACCTTC
>few|TRBV19|TRBJ1-5|TRBD1
CASRRGQGANQPQHF
TGTGCCAGTCGCCGGGGTCAGGGGGCCAATCAGCCCCAGCATTTT
>NA|TRBV30|TRBJ2-3|NA
CAWSGPTDTQYF
TGTGCCTGGAGTGGTCCTACAGATACGCAGTATTTT
>NA|TRBV19|TRBJ2-2|TRBD1
CASGTGVTGELFF
TGTGCCAGCGGGACAGGGGTTACCGGGGAGCTGTTTTTT
>NA|TRBV6-2/TRBV6-3|TRBJ1-2|NA
CASSSGPYNYGYTF
TGTGCCAGCAGTTCCGGGCCCTATAACTATGGCTACACCTTC
>once|TRBV28|TRBJ1-2|NA
CASSTGPYGYTF
TGTGCCAGCAGCACGGGTCCTTATGGCTACACCTTC
>NA|TRBV3-1/TRBV3-2|TRBJ1-4|TRBD1
CASSPQGATNEKLFF
TGTGCCAGCAGCCCTCAGGGGGCAACTAATGAAAAACTGTTTTTT
>NA|TRBV18|TRBJ2-7|TRBD2
CASSPPVTSGQAAGEQYF
TGTGCCAGCTCACCACCGGTTACTAGCGGGCAAGCCGCCGGCGAGCAGTACTTC
>NA|TRBV3-1/TRBV3-2|TRBJ1-3|NA
CASSHGTLGNTIYF
TGTGCCAGCAGCCACGGGACATTAGGAAACACCATATATTTT
>NA|TRBV30|TRBJ1-1|NA
CAWWPGALAEAFF
TGTGCCTGGTGGCCCGGGGCGCTAGCGGAAGCTTTCTTT
>NA|TRBV4-1|TRBJ2-2|TRBD1
CASSQGGTVANTGELFF
TGCGCCAGCAGCCAAGGTGGGACAGTTGCGAACACCGGGGAGCTGTTTTTT
>NA|TRBV5-1|TRBJ1-1|NA
CASTKTRGNTEAFF
TGCGCCAGCACTAAGACCAGGGGTAACACTGAAGCTTTCTTT
>NA|TRBV5-1|TRBJ2-7|NA
CASSLTDGYEQYF
TGCGCCAGCAGCTTAACGGACGGCTACGAGCAGTACTTC
>NA|TRBV30|TRBJ1-1|NA
CAWSADRYMNTEAFF
TGTGCCTGGAGTGCTGACAGGTACATGAACACTGAAGCTTTCTTT
>NA|TRBV7-2|TRBJ1-1|NA
CASSLAGVGNTEAFF
TGTGCCAGCAGCTTAGCGGGGGTTGGGAACACTGAAGCTTTCTTT
>NA|TRBV30|TRBJ1-3|NA
CAWSIQGRYSGNTIYF
TGTGCCTGGAGTATCCAGGGACGGTACTCTGGAAACACCATATATTTT
>NA|TRBV11-2|TRBJ1-6|TRBD1
CASSLEGQPWSPLHF
TGTGCCAGCAGCTTAGAGGGACAGCCATGGTCACCCCTCCACTTT
>NA|TRBV12-5|TRBJ2-1|TRBD2
CASGQPGTSGGASYNEQFF
TGTGCTAGTGGTCAACCCGGGACTAGCGGGGGGGCCTCCTACAATGAGCAGTTCTTC
>NA|TRBV6-6|TRBJ2-1|TRBD2
CASSRRLAGGSYNEQFF
TGTGCCAGCAGCCGAAGACTAGCGGGGGGCTCCTACAATGAGCAGTTCTTC
>NA|TRBV11-3|TRBJ2-1|TRBD2
CASSPGLAGGLYNEQFF
TGTGCCAGCAGCCCCGGACTAGCGGGGGGGCTATACAATGAGCAGTTCTTC
>NA|TRBV5-1|TRBJ2-2|TRBD1
CASSPRTGGVLTGELFF
TGCGCCAGCAGCCCCCGGACAGGGGGCGTTTTGACCGGGGAGCTGTTTTTT
>NA|TRBV18|TRBJ2-5|NA
CASSTGQGWEETQYF
TGTGCCAGCTCAACGGGGCAGGGATGGGAAGAGACCCAGTACTTC
>NA|TRBV11-2|TRBJ2-2|TRBD1
CASSFGQGLTGELFF
TGTGCCAGCAGCTTCGGACAGGGTCTCACCGGGGAGCTGTTTTTT
>NA|TRBV18|TRBJ2-1|TRBD1
CASSPQLRTGPNEQFF
TGTGCCAGCTCACCTCAATTAAGGACAGGGCCCAATGAGCAGTTCTTC
>NA|TRBV12-5|TRBJ1-2|NA
CASGLARWGYTF
TGTGCTAGTGGTTTGGCCCGTTGGGGCTACACCTTC
>NA|TRBV27|TRBJ1-5|NA
CASSPDSNQPQHF
TGTGCCAGCAGTCCGGACAGTAATCAGCCCCAGCATTTT
>NA|TRBV19|TRBJ1-1|NA
CASSITQNTEAFF
TGTGCCAGTAGTATCACCCAGAACACTGAAGCTTTCTTT
>NA|TRBV2|TRBJ2-1|TRBD2
CASRDTSGSDEQFF
TGTGCCAGCAGGGACACTAGCGGGAGCGATGAGCAGTTCTTC
>NA|TRBV6-6|TRBJ1-1|TRBD1
CASSFNDRGGTEAFF
TGTGCCAGCAGTTTCAATGACAGGGGGGGCACTGAAGCTTTCTTT
>NA|TRBV7-2|TRBJ2-1|NA
CASSLDWGSYNEQFF
TGTGCCAGCAGCTTAGATTGGGGTTCCTACAATGAGCAGTTCTTC